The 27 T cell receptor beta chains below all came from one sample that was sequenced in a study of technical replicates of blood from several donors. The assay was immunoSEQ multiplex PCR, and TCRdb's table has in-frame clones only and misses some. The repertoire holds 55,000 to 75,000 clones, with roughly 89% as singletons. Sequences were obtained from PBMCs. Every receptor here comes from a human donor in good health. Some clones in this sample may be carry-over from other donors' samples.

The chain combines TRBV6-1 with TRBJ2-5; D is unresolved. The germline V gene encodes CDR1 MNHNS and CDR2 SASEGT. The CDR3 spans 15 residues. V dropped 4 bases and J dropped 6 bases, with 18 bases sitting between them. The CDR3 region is CASSAMTVGEQTQYF. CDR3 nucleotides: TGTGCCAGCAGTGCGATGACTGTAGGTGAGCAGACCCAGTACTTC.

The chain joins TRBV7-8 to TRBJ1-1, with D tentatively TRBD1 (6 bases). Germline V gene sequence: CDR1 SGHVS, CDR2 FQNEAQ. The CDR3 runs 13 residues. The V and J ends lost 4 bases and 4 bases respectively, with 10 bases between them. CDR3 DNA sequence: TGTGCCAGCAGCTCGGACAGATCCACTGAAGCTTTCTTT. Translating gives CASSSDRSTEAFF. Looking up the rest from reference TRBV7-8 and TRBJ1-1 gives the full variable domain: GAGVSQSPRYKVAKRGQDVALRCDPISGHVSLFWYQQALGQGPEFLTYFQNEAQLDKSGLPSDRFFAERPEGSVSTLKIQRTQQEDSAVYLCASSSDRSTEAFFGQGTRLTVV.

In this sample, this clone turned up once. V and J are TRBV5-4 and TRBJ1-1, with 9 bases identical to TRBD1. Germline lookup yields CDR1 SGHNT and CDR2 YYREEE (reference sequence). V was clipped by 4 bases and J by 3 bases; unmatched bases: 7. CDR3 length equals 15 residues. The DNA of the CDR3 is TGTGCCAGCAGCGGCCGGGACAGGGTCGACACTGAAGCTTTCTTT. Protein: CASSGRDRVDTEAFF.

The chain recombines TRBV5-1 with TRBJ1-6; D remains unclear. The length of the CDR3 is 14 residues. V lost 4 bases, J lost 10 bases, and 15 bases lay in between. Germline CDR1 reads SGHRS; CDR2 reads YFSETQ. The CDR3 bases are TGCGCCAGCAGCCTGGGAGGCAACCACTCACCCCTCCACTTT. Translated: CASSLGGNHSPLHF.

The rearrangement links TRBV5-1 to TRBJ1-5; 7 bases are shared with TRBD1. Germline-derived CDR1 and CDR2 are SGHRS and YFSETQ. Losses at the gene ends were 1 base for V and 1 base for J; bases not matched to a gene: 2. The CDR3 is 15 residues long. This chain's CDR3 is CASSLTGESNQPQHF. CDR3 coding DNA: TGCGCCAGCAGCTTGACAGGGGAGAGCAATCAGCCCCAGCATTTT.

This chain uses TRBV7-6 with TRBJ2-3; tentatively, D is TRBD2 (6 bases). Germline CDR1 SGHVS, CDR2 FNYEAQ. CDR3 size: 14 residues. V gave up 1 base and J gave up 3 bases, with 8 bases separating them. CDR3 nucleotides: TGTGCCAGCAGCTTAGTTAGCGGAACAGATACGCAGTATTTT. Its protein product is CASSLVSGTDTQYF.

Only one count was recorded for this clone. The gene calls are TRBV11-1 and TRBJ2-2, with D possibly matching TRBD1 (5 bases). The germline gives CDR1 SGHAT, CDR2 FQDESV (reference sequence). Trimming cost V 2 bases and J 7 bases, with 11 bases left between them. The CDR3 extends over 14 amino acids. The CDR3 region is CASSLLSGIGELFF. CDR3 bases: TGTGCCAGCAGCTTATTGTCAGGGATCGGGGAGCTGTTTTTT.

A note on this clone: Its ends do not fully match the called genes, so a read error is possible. The CDR3 DNA reads as TGTGCCAGCAGCCTAAGACCGGGACAGGTTCCCCGGGAGGATTTT. Translating it yields CASSLRPGQVPREDF. This chain uses TRBV5-4 with TRBJ1-3; 8 bases are a match to TRBD1. The germline V gene has CDR1 SGHNT and CDR2 YYREEE (reference sequence). The CDR3 is 15 amino acids.

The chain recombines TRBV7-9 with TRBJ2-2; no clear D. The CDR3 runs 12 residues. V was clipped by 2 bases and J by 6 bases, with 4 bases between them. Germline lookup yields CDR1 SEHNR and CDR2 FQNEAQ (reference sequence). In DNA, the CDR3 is TGTGCCAGCAGCTTAACGGCCGGGGAGCTGTTTTTT. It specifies CASSLTAGELFF.

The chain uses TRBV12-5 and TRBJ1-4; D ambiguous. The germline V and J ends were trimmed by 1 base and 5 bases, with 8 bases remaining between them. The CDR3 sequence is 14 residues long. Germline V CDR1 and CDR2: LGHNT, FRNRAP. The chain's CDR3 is CASGLARENEKLFF. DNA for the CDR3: TGTGCTAGTGGTTTGGCCCGGGAGAATGAAAAACTGTTTTTT.

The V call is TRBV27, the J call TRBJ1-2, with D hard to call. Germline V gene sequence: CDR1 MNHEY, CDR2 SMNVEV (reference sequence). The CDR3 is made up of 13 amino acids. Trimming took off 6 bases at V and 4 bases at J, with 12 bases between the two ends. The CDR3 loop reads CASSLGRSYGYTF. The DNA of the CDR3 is TGTGCCAGCAGCCTAGGCCGGTCCTATGGCTACACCTTC.

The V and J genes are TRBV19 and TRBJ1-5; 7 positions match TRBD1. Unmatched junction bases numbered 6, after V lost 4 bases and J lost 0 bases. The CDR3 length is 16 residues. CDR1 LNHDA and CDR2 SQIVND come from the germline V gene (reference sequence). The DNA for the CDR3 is TGTGCCAGTAGTAGCAGGGGGTGGGATAGCAATCAGCCCCAGCATTTT. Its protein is CASSSRGWDSNQPQHF.

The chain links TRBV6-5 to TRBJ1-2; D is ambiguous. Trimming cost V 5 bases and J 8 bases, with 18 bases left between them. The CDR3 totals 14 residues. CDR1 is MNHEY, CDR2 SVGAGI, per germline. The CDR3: CASSRTSTAGGYTF. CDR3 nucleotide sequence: TGTGCCAGCAGTCGAACCAGCACGGCGGGCGGCTACACCTTC.

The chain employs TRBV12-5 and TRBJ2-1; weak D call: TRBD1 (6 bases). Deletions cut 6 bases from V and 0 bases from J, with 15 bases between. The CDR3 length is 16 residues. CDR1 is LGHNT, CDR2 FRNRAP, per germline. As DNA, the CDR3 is TGTGCTAGTGGCACAGGGCTTTCAGGCTCCTACAATGAGCAGTTCTTC. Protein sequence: CASGTGLSGSYNEQFF.

CDR3 sequence: CASSFPAGGIHEQYF. Here the CDR3 DNA reads TGTGCCAGCAGCTTCCCCGCGGGAGGGATCCACGAGCAGTACTTC. The chain has TRBV7-8 and TRBJ2-7, with TRBD2 matching over 9 bases. CDR1 and CDR2 (germline): SGHVS, FQNEAQ. The CDR3 contains 15 residues. V was clipped by 3 bases and J by 5 bases; unmatched bases: 8.

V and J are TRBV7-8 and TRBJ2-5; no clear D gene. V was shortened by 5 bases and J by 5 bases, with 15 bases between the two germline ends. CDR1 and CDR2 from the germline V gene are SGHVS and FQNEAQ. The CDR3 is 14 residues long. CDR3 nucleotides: TGTGCCAGCAGCACTACTGAAGTCCGGGAGACCCAGTACTTC. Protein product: CASSTTEVRETQYF.

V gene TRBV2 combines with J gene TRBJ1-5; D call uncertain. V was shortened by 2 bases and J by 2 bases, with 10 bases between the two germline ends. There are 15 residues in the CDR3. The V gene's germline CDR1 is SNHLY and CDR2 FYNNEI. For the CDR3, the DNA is TGTGCCAGCAGTGAACTAGTGTCGGGCAATCAGCCCCAGCATTTT. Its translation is CASSELVSGNQPQHF.

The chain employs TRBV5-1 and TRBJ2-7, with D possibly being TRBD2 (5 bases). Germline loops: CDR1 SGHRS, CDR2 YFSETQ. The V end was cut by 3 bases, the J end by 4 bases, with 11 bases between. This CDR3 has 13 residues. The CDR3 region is CASSYQRNYEQYF. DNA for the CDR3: TGCGCCAGCAGCTACCAGCGGAATTACGAGCAGTACTTC.

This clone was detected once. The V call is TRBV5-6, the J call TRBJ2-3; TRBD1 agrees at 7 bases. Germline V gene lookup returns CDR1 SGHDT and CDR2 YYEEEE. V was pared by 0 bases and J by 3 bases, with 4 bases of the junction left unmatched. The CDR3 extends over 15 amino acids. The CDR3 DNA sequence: TGTGCCAGCAGCTTGGGACTACAGGGGACAGATACGCAGTATTTT. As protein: CASSLGLQGTDTQYF.

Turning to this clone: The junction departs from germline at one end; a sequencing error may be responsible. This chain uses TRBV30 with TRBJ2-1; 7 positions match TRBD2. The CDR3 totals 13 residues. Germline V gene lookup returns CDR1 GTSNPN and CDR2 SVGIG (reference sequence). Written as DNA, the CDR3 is TGTGCCTGGAGTGTTAGCCGTGTCGCGGGAGTGCTCTTC. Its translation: CAWSVSRVAGVLF.

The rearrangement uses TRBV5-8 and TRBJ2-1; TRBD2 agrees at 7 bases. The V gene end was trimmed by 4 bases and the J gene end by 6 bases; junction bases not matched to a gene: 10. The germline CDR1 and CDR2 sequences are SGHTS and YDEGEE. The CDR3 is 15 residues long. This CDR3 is CASSPLGLGGNEQFF. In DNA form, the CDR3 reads TGTGCCAGCAGCCCGTTAGGACTAGGTGGCAATGAGCAGTTCTTC. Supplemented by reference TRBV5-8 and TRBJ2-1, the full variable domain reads EAGVTQSPTHLIKTRGQQATLRCSPISGHTSVYWYQQALGLGLQFLLWYDEGEERNRGNFPPRFSGRQFPNYSSELNVNALELEDSALYLCASSPLGLGGNEQFFGPGTRLTVL.

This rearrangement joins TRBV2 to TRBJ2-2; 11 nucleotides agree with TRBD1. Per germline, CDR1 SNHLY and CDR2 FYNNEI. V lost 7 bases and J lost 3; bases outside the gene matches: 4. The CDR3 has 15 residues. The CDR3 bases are TGTGCCAGCATTGGGACAGGGGGATACACCGGGGAGCTGTTTTTT. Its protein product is CASIGTGGYTGELFF.

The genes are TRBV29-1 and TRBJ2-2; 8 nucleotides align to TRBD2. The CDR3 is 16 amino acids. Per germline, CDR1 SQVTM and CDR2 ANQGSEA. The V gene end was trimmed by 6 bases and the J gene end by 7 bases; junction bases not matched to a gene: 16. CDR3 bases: TGCAGCGTCTTCGCCTCAAGCGGGGGACTGGGCGGGGAGCTGTTTTTT. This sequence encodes CSVFASSGGLGGELFF.

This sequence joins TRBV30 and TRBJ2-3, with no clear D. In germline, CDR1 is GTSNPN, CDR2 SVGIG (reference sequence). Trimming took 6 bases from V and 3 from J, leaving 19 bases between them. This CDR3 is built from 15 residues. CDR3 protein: CACPPRIAETDTQYF. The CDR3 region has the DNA TGTGCCTGCCCGCCCCGAATAGCAGAAACAGATACGCAGTATTTT.

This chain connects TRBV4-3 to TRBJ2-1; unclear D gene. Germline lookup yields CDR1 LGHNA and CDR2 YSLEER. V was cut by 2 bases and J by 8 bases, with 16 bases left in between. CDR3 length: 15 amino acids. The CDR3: CASSQFLTTSDEQFF. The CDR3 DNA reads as TGCGCCAGCAGCCAATTTTTGACCACGAGCGATGAGCAGTTCTTC.

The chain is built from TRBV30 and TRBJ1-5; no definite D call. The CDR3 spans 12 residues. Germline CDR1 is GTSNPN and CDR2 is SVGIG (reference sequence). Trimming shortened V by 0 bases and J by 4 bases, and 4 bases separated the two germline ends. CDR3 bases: TGTGCCTGGAGTGTACGGAATCAGCCCCAGCATTTT. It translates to CAWSVRNQPQHF.

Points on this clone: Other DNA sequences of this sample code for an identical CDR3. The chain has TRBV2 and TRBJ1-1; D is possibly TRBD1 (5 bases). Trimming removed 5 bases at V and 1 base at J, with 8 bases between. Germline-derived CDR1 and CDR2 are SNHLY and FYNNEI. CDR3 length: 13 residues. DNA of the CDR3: TGTGCCAGCAGTCGCCAGGGGAACACTGAAGCTTTCTTT. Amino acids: CASSRQGNTEAFF.